The rows below give T cell receptor beta chains drawn from one sample of a study of regulatory T cells in long-lasting Graves disease. TCRdb independently ran MiXCR on the multiplex PCR reads; one entry per CDR3 protein. The data show 550,000 to 700,000 distinct CDR3 sequences, about 16% seen once. In addition, the sample was reused for a study of T cells in Graves' hyperthyroidism and ophthalmopathy.

This specimen consisted of peripheral blood mononuclear cells (PBMCs), obtained at new diagnosis, from a patient treated with antithyroid drugs. These receptors all stem from a man in his late teens or twenties with Graves disease. Each CDR3 is given with its conserved first and last residue. The D gene is left open where the match is weak. Only part of the rows carry a size: once, few, many, or a class if the clone is expanded.

TRBJ2-7	many	TRBV6-1	.	CASRDINSYEQYF	TGTGCCAGCAGGGACATTAACTCCTACGAGCAGTACTTC
TRBJ2-7	.	TRBV6-1	TRBD2	CASHWTSIGEQYF	TGTGCCAGCCATTGGACTAGCATAGGCGAGCAGTACTTC
TRBJ2-5	.	TRBV30	TRBD2	CAWSEILTSGYQETQYF	TGTGCCTGGAGTGAAATTTTGACTAGCGGGTACCAAGAGACCCAGTACTTC
TRBJ2-1	.	TRBV18	TRBD2	CASSPLRRLAGRWNEQFF	TGTGCCAGCTCACCACTCCGTCGTCTAGCGGGACGGTGGAATGAGCAGTTCTTC
TRBJ2-3	many	TRBV2	.	CASKFRTLLTDTQYF	TGTGCCAGCAAGTTCCGCACGCTACTCACAGATACGCAGTATTTT
TRBJ1-5	many	TRBV27	.	CASRRGGGQPQHF	TGTGCCAGCAGGCGGGGGGGAGGTCAGCCCCAGCATTTT
TRBJ2-1	many	TRBV27	TRBD2	CASTAAGGAYNEQFF	TGTGCCAGCACGGCGGCGGGAGGGGCCTACAATGAGCAGTTCTTC
TRBJ2-2	many	TRBV18	.	CASSPSGETGELFF	TGTGCCAGCTCACCTAGCGGAGAGACCGGGGAGCTGTTTTTT
TRBJ2-4	.	TRBV2	.	CASSEALDTKAKNIQYF	TGTGCCAGCAGTGAAGCGCTCGACACTAAAGCCAAAAACATTCAGTACTTC
TRBJ1-1	many	TRBV20-1	TRBD1	CSARALLDRHTEAFF	TGCAGTGCTAGGGCCCTTTTGGACAGGCACACTGAAGCTTTCTTT
TRBJ1-2	many	TRBV6-2/TRBV6-3	.	CASSYSRAGRGGGNYGYTF	TGTGCCAGCAGTTACTCGAGAGCAGGCAGGGGAGGAGGTAACTATGGCTACACCTTC
TRBJ1-5	many	TRBV30	TRBD1	CAWTEPTGQPQHF	TGTGCCTGGACCGAGCCGACAGGGCAGCCCCAGCATTTT
TRBJ1-1	few	TRBV24-1	.	CATDRKDLNTEAFF	TGTGCCACCGATAGGAAGGACTTGAACACTGAAGCTTTCTTT
TRBJ2-2	.	TRBV11-2	TRBD1	CASSFDRVTGELFF	TGTGCCAGCAGCTTTGACAGGGTCACCGGGGAGCTGTTTTTT
TRBJ1-1	few	TRBV5-1	.	CASSLAGWAREYAFF	TGCGCCAGCAGCTTGGCCGGTTGGGCCCGGGAATATGCTTTCTTT
TRBJ1-4	once	TRBV5-1	.	CASSLGGTRGEKLFF	TGCGCCAGCAGCTTGGGAGGGACCAGGGGTGAAAAACTGTTTTTT
TRBJ2-1	.	TRBV7-2	TRBD1	CASIMLGQGYNEQFF	TGTGCCAGCATCATGCTCGGACAGGGCTACAATGAGCAGTTCTTC
TRBJ1-5	few	TRBV10-3	.	CAISDNNQPQHF	TGTGCCATCAGTGATAACAATCAGCCCCAGCATTTT
TRBJ2-1	many	TRBV5-1	TRBD2	CASSFSTSGGGNEQFF	TGCGCCAGCAGCTTCAGTACTAGCGGAGGGGGGAATGAGCAGTTCTTC
TRBJ2-7	many	TRBV12-3/TRBV12-4	.	CASSTGSPYEQYF	TGTGCCAGCAGCACAGGGTCTCCCTACGAGCAGTACTTC
TRBJ1-1	.	TRBV7-3	.	CASSPGSGFTEAFF	TGTGCCAGCAGCCCCGGGTCTGGGTTCACTGAAGCTTTCTTT
TRBJ1-1	.	TRBV7-3	.	CASSLEPGSKAFF	TGTGCCAGCAGCTTAGAACCCGGCAGTAAGGCTTTCTTT
TRBJ2-3	many	TRBV7-9	.	CASSLAQAETDTQYF	TGTGCCAGCAGCTTAGCACAGGCGGAAACAGATACGCAGTATTTT
TRBJ2-2	many	TRBV11-2	.	CASSLVLRRTGELFF	TGTGCCAGCAGCTTAGTACTCAGACGCACCGGGGAGCTGTTTTTT
TRBJ2-1	many	TRBV30	TRBD1	CAWSVLGTGGNEQFF	TGTGCCTGGAGTGTACTCGGGACAGGGGGGAATGAGCAGTTCTTC
TRBJ2-1	.	TRBV5-1	TRBD2	CASTREVADYNEQFF	TGCGCCAGCACCCGGGAGGTAGCGGATTACAATGAGCAGTTCTTC
TRBJ1-2	many	TRBV12-3/TRBV12-4	.	CASSYSGTPPDSYGYTF	TGTGCCAGCAGTTATTCCGGGACTCCCCCGGATTCCTATGGCTACACCTTC
TRBJ2-2	many	TRBV30	.	CAWSVLWDTGELFF	TGTGCCTGGAGTGTACTATGGGACACCGGGGAGCTGTTTTTT
TRBJ2-2	many	TRBV2	.	CATSKGPQTGELFF	TGTGCCACCTCGAAGGGGCCTCAAACCGGGGAGCTGTTTTTT
TRBJ2-7	.	TRBV15	.	CATSRDKGGSYEQYF	TGTGCCACCAGCAGAGATAAGGGGGGGTCCTACGAGCAGTACTTC
TRBJ2-2	.	TRBV7-9	.	CASSSAELFF	TGTGCCAGCAGCTCGGCGGAGCTGTTTTTT
TRBJ2-1	many	TRBV12-3/TRBV12-4	TRBD2	CASRLGTSGDEQFF	TGTGCCAGCAGACTCGGGACTAGCGGGGATGAGCAGTTCTTC
TRBJ1-2	few	TRBV2	.	CAGGNAREYYGYTF	TGTGCCGGCGGGAATGCCAGGGAATATTATGGCTACACCTTC